The 9 T cell receptor beta chains below all came from one sample that was sequenced in a study of CD4 T cells in relation to SARS-CoV-2 and coronaviruses. Libraries were prepared by immunoSEQ multiplex PCR; TCRdb keeps only in-frame clonotypes and omits some of them. The table lists tens of thousands of clones, around 82% of them singletons. These receptors' targets are unknown. The material sequenced was naive CD4+ T cells from PBMCs, cultured in vitro. This sample's subset: naive CD4+ T cells isolated by negative enrichment. All receptors come from an adult with COVID-19.

Only a few counts were recorded for this clone. The gene calls are TRBV15 and TRBJ1-4; 9 bases match TRBD1. Germline V gives CDR1 LNHNV, CDR2 YYDKDF (reference sequence). With V trimmed by 3 bases and J by 3 bases, 5 bases remained unmatched. CDR3 size: 16 residues. CDR3 DNA: TGTGCCACCAGCAGCACAGGGGGCAAGGCTAATGAAAAACTGTTTTTT. Amino acid sequence: CATSSTGGKANEKLFF.

The chain joins TRBV9 to TRBJ2-3; 10 bases are a match to TRBD2. Germline V gene data show CDR1 as SGDLS and CDR2 as YYNGEE. The CDR3 runs 15 residues. V shed 3 bases and J 4 bases; nucleotides not matched to a gene: 5. The CDR3 here is CASSESSGSPDTQYF. DNA for the CDR3: TGTGCCAGCAGCGAGTCTAGCGGGAGCCCAGATACGCAGTATTTT.

V gene TRBV6-6 combines with J gene TRBJ2-2; the match to TRBD2 covers 10 bases. The CDR3 length is 17 residues. V lost 7 bases, J lost 4 bases, and 12 bases stayed unmatched. Germline V gene data show CDR1 as MNHNY and CDR2 as SVGAGI (reference sequence). CDR3 DNA sequence: TGTGCCAGCACTCGTGGAGCGGGAGGGCCGGGCACCGGGGAGCTGTTTTTT. Translated, it gives CASTRGAGGPGTGELFF.

The rearrangement links TRBV3-1 (or the pseudogene TRBV3-2) to TRBJ2-1; D unresolved. The germline V and J ends were trimmed by 2 bases and 9 bases, with 11 bases remaining between them. Germline CDR1 LGHDT, CDR2 YNNKEL (reference sequence). This CDR3 spans 13 amino acids. CDR3 residues: CASSQQGAREQFF. CDR3 sequence (DNA): TGTGCCAGCAGCCAACAAGGAGCGCGTGAGCAGTTCTTC.

This clone was seen a handful of times. The CDR3 sequence: CASSPTADYGYTF. As DNA, the CDR3 is TGTGCCAGCTCACCGACCGCAGACTATGGCTACACCTTC. The V call is TRBV18, the J call TRBJ1-2, with D unresolved. V dropped 3 bases and J dropped 3 bases, with 8 bases sitting between them. This CDR3 comprises 13 residues. Germline CDR1 KGHSH, CDR2 LQKENI.

The chain employs TRBV6-1 and TRBJ2-7, with 10 positions matching TRBD1. V was pared by 4 bases and J by 2 bases, with 14 bases of the junction left unmatched. Germline-derived CDR1 and CDR2 are MNHNS and SASEGT. The CDR3 has 18 amino acids. The CDR3: CASSARTGGPQNTYEQYF. In DNA, the CDR3 is TGTGCCAGCAGTGCAAGGACAGGGGGTCCCCAAAATACCTACGAGCAGTACTTC.

V usage is TRBV19 and J usage is TRBJ1-2; 9 nucleotides match TRBD1. V lost 10 bases to trimming and J lost 4 bases; unmatched junction nucleotides: 22. Germline V gene data show CDR1 as LNHDA and CDR2 as SQIVND (reference sequence). The CDR3 is 18 amino acids. The CDR3 reads CATTRSPGTGLLGYGYTF. CDR3 nucleotide sequence: TGTGCCACCACACGGTCTCCCGGGACAGGGCTTCTGGGCTATGGCTACACCTTC.

This clone has just one count. The chain joins TRBV10-3 to TRBJ1-2, with 10 bases lining up with TRBD1. The CDR3 runs 14 residues. Trimming cost V 7 bases and J 5 bases; bases outside gene matches: 7. Per germline, CDR1 ENHRY and CDR2 SYGVKD. The CDR3 reads CAIKEDRGAYGYTF. As DNA, the CDR3 is TGTGCCATCAAGGAGGACAGGGGGGCTTATGGCTACACCTTC.

This rearrangement joins TRBV7-9 to TRBJ1-1, with D unclear. The CDR3 is made up of 14 amino acids. V was pared by 5 bases and J by 1 base, with 11 bases between. Germline values: CDR1 SEHNR, CDR2 FQNEAQ (reference sequence). The CDR3 loop reads CASSKGVGNTEAFF. The CDR3 coding sequence is TGTGCCAGCAGCAAAGGTGTGGGGAACACTGAAGCTTTCTTT. The full variable domain, rest sourced from reference TRBV7-9 and TRBJ1-1, is DTGVSQNPRHKITKRGQNVTFRCDPISEHNRLYWYRQTLGQGPEFLTYFQNEAQLEKSRLLSDRFSAERPKGSFSTLEIQRTEQGDSAMYLCASSKGVGNTEAFFGQGTRLTVV.